The rows below give T cell receptor beta chains drawn from one sample of a study of radiotherapy plus CTLA-4 blockade in lung cancer. Sequencing used immunoSEQ multiplex PCR; TCRdb keeps in-frame clones, though not all of them. The sample contains roughly 50,000 clones, more than 75% of which appear only once. The sample consisted of peripheral blood, taken from a patient treated with radiotherapy plus ipilimumab. The receptors shown here come from a human donor with non-small cell lung cancer who had stable disease on radiotherapy plus ipilimumab. CDR3s include the opening cysteine and the closing phenylalanine or tryptophan. The D gene is left open where the match is weak. Clone size appears in some rows only: once, few, many, or a class for an expanded clone.

few,.,TRBJ2-7,14,TRBV6-1,TGTGCCAGCAGTGAAGCCGGGTACCCCTACGAGCAGTACTTC,CASSEAGYPYEQYF
.,TRBD2,TRBJ2-1,16,TRBV18,TGTGCCAGCTCAAAACTAGCGGGAGGGCCTCTCAATGAGCAGTTCTTC,CASSKLAGGPLNEQFF
once,TRBD1,TRBJ2-4,14,TRBV10-2,TGCGCCAGCAGTGGGGACAGGGCCAAAAACATTCAGTACTTC,CASSGDRAKNIQYF
.,.,TRBJ2-4,15,TRBV18,TGTGCCAGCTCACCAAACCGGGTCTTGGAAAACATTCAGTACTTC,CASSPNRVLENIQYF
.,TRBD1,TRBJ2-1,15,TRBV19,TGTGCCAGTAGTATAGGGGATCGCAGGGGGCCGAGGCAGTTCTTC,CASSIGDRRGPRQFF
.,TRBD2,TRBJ2-4,14,TRBV7-9,TGTGCCAGCAGCTCCGGGACTAGCGCTACTCGGGGTCACTTC,CASSSGTSATRGHF
.,TRBD1,TRBJ1-2,18,TRBV28,TGTGCCAGCAGTTTATTCCGGGACAGGAAATACCTCAGCTATGGCTACACCTTC,CASSLFRDRKYLSYGYTF
.,.,TRBJ2-5,14,TRBV2,TGTGCCAGCAATTTCGGGGGGCGACAAGAGACCCAGTACTTC,CASNFGGRQETQYF
.,.,TRBJ1-6,14,TRBV6-5,TGTGCCAGCAGGAGCGGGGGATCCAATTCACCCCTCCACTTT,CASRSGGSNSPLHF
.,.,TRBJ2-3,14,TRBV21-1,TGTGCCAGCATCCGACAGGGGGCGCGAGATACGCAGTATTTT,CASIRQGARDTQYF
.,.,TRBJ2-5,13,TRBV6-5,TGTGCCAGCAGTTACTCGAGCAAAGAGACCCAGTACTTC,CASSYSSKETQYF
.,.,TRBJ2-1,15,TRBV14,TGTGCCAGCAGCCAACGGGGTGGTGGTTACAATGAGCAGTTCTTC,CASSQRGGGYNEQFF
.,.,TRBJ1-1,14,TRBV18,TGTGCCAGCTCACCCTCAGGGGATGGCACTGAAGCTTTCTTT,CASSPSGDGTEAFF
.,TRBD1,TRBJ2-7,15,TRBV27,TGTGCCAGCAGTCCCCAGGGACAGGGCCCGGGTGGGCAGTACTTC,CASSPQGQGPGGQYF
.,.,TRBJ2-2,14,TRBV27,TGTGCCAGCAGTTTATCCCTAGCCACCGGGGAGCTGTTTTTT,CASSLSLATGELFF
once,.,TRBJ2-7,13,TRBV27,TGTGCCAGCAGTTACTCAGAGGCCTACGAGCAGTACTTC,CASSYSEAYEQYF
.,TRBD2,TRBJ2-1,15,TRBV30,TGTGCCTGGAGCTACCCTAGCGGACGGGACAATGAGCAGTTCTTC,CAWSYPSGRDNEQFF
.,TRBD2,TRBJ2-7,15,TRBV9,TGTGCCAGCAGCGTTCTAGCGGGAGGAATCTACGAGCAGTACTTC,CASSVLAGGIYEQYF
.,.,TRBJ1-3,15,TRBV5-6,TGTGCCAGCAGCCCGGGAGGCGGGTCTGGAAACACCATATATTTT,CASSPGGGSGNTIYF
.,.,TRBJ2-1,14,TRBV9,TGTGCCAGCAGCAGTCTCTTGGGCCGCAATGAGCAGTTCTTC,CASSSLLGRNEQFF
few,TRBD1,TRBJ2-7,16,TRBV7-9,TGTGCCAGCAGCTTAGGATCCGCGGGACAGGGTTCCGAGCAGTACTTC,CASSLGSAGQGSEQYF
.,.,TRBJ1-6,14,TRBV27,TGTGCCAGCAGTTTCCGGGGAGGGAATTCACCCCTCCACTTT,CASSFRGGNSPLHF
.,TRBD2,TRBJ2-5,14,TRBV30,TGTGCCTGGAGAGGGGCGGGGGGGTCAGAGACCCAGTACTTC,CAWRGAGGSETQYF
.,.,TRBJ2-2,14,TRBV6-5,TGTGCCAGCCGCCGGGGGGCGCAGGGCGGGGAGCTGTTTTTT,CASRRGAQGGELFF
.,TRBD1,TRBJ1-1,15,TRBV27,TGTGCCAGCACCCCCGGGACAGGGGGCGGCACTGAAGCTTTCTTT,CASTPGTGGGTEAFF
once,.,TRBJ2-5,15,TRBV11-2,TGTGCCAGCAGCCTCACGGTCTCCCGGGGAGAGACCCAGTACTTC,CASSLTVSRGETQYF
.,TRBD2,TRBJ2-5,15,TRBV9,TGTGCCAGCAGCGCTGAGCGGGATCTAGGAGAGACCCAGTACTTC,CASSAERDLGETQYF
.,.,TRBJ2-3,15,TRBV7-2,TGTGCCAGCAGCTTAGACGGCCCAGCGATAGATACGCAGTATTTT,CASSLDGPAIDTQYF
.,.,TRBJ1-1,14,TRBV27,TGTGCCAGCAGAGTACAGGGACCGAACACTGAAGCTTTCTTT,CASRVQGPNTEAFF
.,.,TRBJ2-3,14,TRBV7-2,TGTGCCAGCAGCTTGGGACTCCACACAGATACGCAGTATTTT,CASSLGLHTDTQYF
.,TRBD1,TRBJ2-6,18,TRBV5-1,TGCGCCAGCAGCTTGGGGGGACAGGGGGCGTCTGGGGCCAACGTCCTGACTTTC,CASSLGGQGASGANVLTF
once,.,TRBJ1-6,15,TRBV19,TGTGCCAGTAGGGAACGGGGGGCTCTTAATTCACCCCTCCACTTT,CASRERGALNSPLHF
.,TRBD1,TRBJ1-4,15,TRBV19,TGTGCCAGTAGTACCCGACAGGGACCTAATGAAAAACTGTTTTTT,CASSTRQGPNEKLFF
.,.,TRBJ2-1,18,TRBV2,TGTGCCAGCACCGAATCGGGGTTGGCCATCGGTGGTTACAATGAGCAGTTCTTC,CASTESGLAIGGYNEQFF
.,.,TRBJ1-1,15,TRBV28,TGTGCCAGCAGTTTATTTCAGGGTGTGAACACTGAAGCTTTCTTT,CASSLFQGVNTEAFF
.,.,TRBJ2-6,15,TRBV19,TGTGCCAGTAGTATAAGGAGCTCTGGGGCCAACGTCCTGACTTTC,CASSIRSSGANVLTF
.,.,TRBJ2-1,18,TRBV12-1,TGTGCCAACGGCCAGGCGGGAGGGCGGGCAAGACCCAACAATGAGCAGTTCTTC,CANGQAGGRARPNNEQFF
.,TRBD2,TRBJ2-7,14,TRBV9,TGTGCCAGCAGCCCGGGACTACTCAACTACGAGCAGTACTTC,CASSPGLLNYEQYF
.,TRBD1,TRBJ1-1,15,TRBV11-2,TGTGCCAGCAGCTTGAACAGGGGATTTGACACTGAAGCTTTCTTT,CASSLNRGFDTEAFF
.,.,TRBJ1-1,13,TRBV6-1,TGTGCCAGCTTGAGGACAACAGACACTGAAGCTTTCTTT,CASLRTTDTEAFF
.,TRBD1,TRBJ1-1,14,TRBV5-1,TGCGCCAGCAGCCCCGGGACAGGAAACACTGAAGCTTTCTTT,CASSPGTGNTEAFF
.,.,TRBJ2-1,17,TRBV7-3,TGTGCCAGCAGCCCCGTGGGGGCGGCGGGAGAGTTGAATGAGCAGTTCTTC,CASSPVGAAGELNEQFF
.,.,TRBJ2-2,15,TRBV2,TGTGCCAGCAGTGAGTCCAGGGGCGGGACCGGGGAGCTGTTTTTT,CASSESRGGTGELFF
.,.,TRBJ1-5,15,TRBV5-4,TGTGCCAGCAGCGCACAGGGTAATCGGAATCAGCCCCAGCATTTT,CASSAQGNRNQPQHF
.,.,TRBJ2-3,16,TRBV18,TGTGCCAGCTCACCGGCTTCACTGAGGAGCACAGATACGCAGTATTTT,CASSPASLRSTDTQYF
.,TRBD2,TRBJ2-7,13,TRBV27,TGTGCCAGCGGACTAGCGTGGCAGGCCGAGCAGTACTTC,CASGLAWQAEQYF